The 21 T cell receptor beta chains in this list originate from one sample, sequenced in a study of T cell responses to AZD1222 COVID-19 vaccine. Assay: immunoSEQ multiplex PCR; the TCRdb copy retains only in-frame clones and omits some. Of over 100,000 clones in the sample, about 82% were seen once. The sample here was peripheral blood, taken on day 0 of AZD1222 vaccination. The receptor set was obtained from an adult in good health.

The V and J genes are TRBV5-1 and TRBJ2-3, with D uncertain. The CDR3 spans 14 residues. Trimming pared 4 bases from V and 2 bases from J, leaving 11 bases between. Germline V CDR1 and CDR2: SGHRS, YFSETQ. The CDR3 coding sequence is TGCGCCAGCAGCCCGATGAGTTTCACAGATACGCAGTATTTT. As protein: CASSPMSFTDTQYF.

The rearrangement links TRBV12-3 or TRBV12-4 to TRBJ2-2, with D maybe TRBD2 (5 bases). CDR3 length: 13 amino acids. Trimming left V 6 bases short and J 3 bases short, with 8 bases between. The CDR3: CASSPSYTGELFF. The DNA for the CDR3 is TGTGCCAGCAGCCCTAGCTACACCGGGGAGCTGTTTTTT.

This clone was recorded once. The rearrangement links TRBV6-1 to TRBJ1-4, with no clear D. The V end was cut by 2 bases, the J end by 2 bases, with 12 bases between. The CDR3 runs 16 residues. Germline values: CDR1 MNHNS, CDR2 SASEGT. The CDR3 DNA reads as TGTGCCAGCAGTGAACATGCATTCTCCACTAATGAAAAACTGTTTTTT. Its protein is CASSEHAFSTNEKLFF.

This clone has more than one count but fewer than ten. V is TRBV2 and J is TRBJ2-1, with 7 bases identical to TRBD2. V lost 6 bases, J lost 7 bases, and 9 bases stayed unmatched. The CDR3 loop spans 14 amino acids. Germline V gives CDR1 SNHLY, CDR2 FYNNEI. CDR3 nucleotide sequence: TGTGCCAGCAGCGTGGAGTTCGGGGGGAATGAGCAGTTCTTC. Translated, it gives CASSVEFGGNEQFF.

The chain carries TRBV5-6 and TRBJ1-2; D is undetermined. CDR1 is SGHDT and CDR2 is YYEEEE in the germline V gene. The CDR3 sequence is 12 residues long. Trimming stripped 0 bases from V and 6 bases from J, with 6 bases between. The CDR3 sequence is CASSLDRNGYTF. Written as DNA, the CDR3 is TGTGCCAGCAGCTTGGACAGAAATGGCTACACCTTC.

The chain uses TRBV5-1 and TRBJ2-2; no clear D gene. Trimming stripped 4 bases from V and 4 bases from J, with 8 bases between. This CDR3 has 13 amino acids. Germline values: CDR1 SGHRS, CDR2 YFSETQ. CDR3 nucleotide sequence: TGCGCCAGCAGCCCTGGGATCACCGGGGAGCTGTTTTTT. This codes for CASSPGITGELFF.

CDR3 region: CASSPSANTERAFF. The CDR3 DNA reads TGTGCCAGCAGTCCTTCGGCTAACACTGAGCGGGCTTTCTTT. V and J are TRBV6-5 and TRBJ1-1; D gene uncertain. Between the trimmed V and J ends, which lost 5 bases and 11 bases, there was a span of 21 bases. CDR3 length equals 14 residues. Germline values: CDR1 MNHEY, CDR2 SVGAGI.

The chain is built from TRBV11-3 and TRBJ2-1, with 8 bases aligning to TRBD2. With 1 base clipped from V and 6 bases from J, the junction kept 8 bases outside the gene matches. The CDR3 has 16 residues. The V gene's germline CDR1 is SGHNT and CDR2 YENEEA. CDR3 region: CASSLGPGGAGNEQFF. The CDR3 DNA sequence: TGTGCCAGCAGCTTAGGTCCCGGGGGGGCTGGCAATGAGCAGTTCTTC.

Only a few counts were recorded for this clone. CDR3 region: CASSPPSIAGLNTGELFF. The CDR3 DNA sequence: TGTGCCAGCTCACCACCATCGATAGCGGGGTTGAACACCGGGGAGCTGTTTTTT. The chain is built from TRBV18 and TRBJ2-2; 8 bases match TRBD2. Germline V CDR1 and CDR2: KGHSH, LQKENI. The ends lost 0 bases at V and 1 base at J; junction bases unmatched: 7. This CDR3 has 18 amino acids. Supplemented by reference TRBV18 and TRBJ2-2, the full variable domain reads NAGVMQNPRHLVRRRGQEARLRCSPMKGHSHVYWYRQLPEEGLKFMVYLQKENIIDESGMPKERFSAEFPKEGPSILRIQQVVRGDSAAYFCASSPPSIAGLNTGELFFGEGSRLTVL.

The rearrangement joins TRBV5-1 to TRBJ1-5, with D possibly TRBD1 on 6 matching bases. Trimming left V 6 bases short and J 10 bases short, with 23 bases between. Germline V gene sequence: CDR1 SGHRS, CDR2 YFSETQ. This CDR3 is 15 amino acids long. The chain's CDR3 is CASNALGGRLCPQHF. The CDR3 DNA is TGCGCCAGCAACGCCCTGGGGGGCCGGCTGTGCCCCCAGCATTTT.

The chain employs TRBV25-1 and TRBJ2-7, with TRBD1 as a possible D gene (6 bases). The CDR3 spans 12 residues. V lost 5 bases and J lost 6, with 11 bases in between. Germline CDR1 and CDR2: MGHDK and SYGVNS. CDR3 DNA: TGTGCCAGCAGTACAGGGTCCGGCGAGCAGTACTTC. It is translated as CASSTGSGEQYF.

V gene TRBV4-1 combines with J gene TRBJ2-3, with D perhaps matching TRBD2 (6 bases). V lost 1 base and J 0 bases, leaving 11 bases between the germline ends. CDR3 length: 16 residues. Germline V gives CDR1 MGHRA, CDR2 YSYEKL. The CDR3 spells CASSQAPRGSTDTQYF. The CDR3, as DNA: TGCGCCAGCAGCCAAGCCCCCCGGGGGAGCACAGATACGCAGTATTTT.

The chain joins TRBV5-1 to TRBJ2-1, with 8 nucleotides matching TRBD1. The CDR3 loop spans 12 amino acids. Looked up from germline, CDR1 is SGHRS and CDR2 is YFSETQ. The junction had 6 bases not matched to a gene; V was cut back by 6 bases and J by 10 bases. CDR3: CASTDRVREQFF. CDR3 DNA sequence: TGCGCCAGCACGGACAGGGTGCGGGAGCAGTTCTTC.

CDR3 bases: TGTGCCAGTAGTCTTGGTAAACGCGGCACTGAAGCTTTCTTT. It yields the protein CASSLGKRGTEAFF. J is TRBJ1-1 and V is TRBV19; D is uncertain. From germline, CDR1 is LNHDA and CDR2 SQIVND (reference sequence). The CDR3 runs to 14 residues. Trimming removed 5 bases from V and 4 bases from J, with 14 bases in between.

The chain has TRBV19 and TRBJ2-7; possible D gene TRBD2, 5 bases. The CDR3 loop spans 14 amino acids. Germline CDR1 reads LNHDA; CDR2 reads SQIVND (reference sequence). The germline V and J ends were trimmed by 2 bases and 1 base, with 9 bases remaining between them. The CDR3, as DNA: TGTGCCAGTAGTATAAAGGCGGGTTCCTACGAGCAGTACTTC. Translated, it gives CASSIKAGSYEQYF.

The CDR3 nucleotides are TGTGCCAGCAGTTTGAGACTACAAGAGACCCAGTACTTC. It encodes CASSLRLQETQYF. The V and J genes are TRBV12-3 or TRBV12-4 and TRBJ2-5; maybe TRBD2 (5 bases). CDR3 size: 13 residues. V dropped 3 bases and J dropped 2 bases, with 7 bases sitting between them.

V is TRBV11-1 and J is TRBJ1-2; 8 positions agree with TRBD1. Germline V CDR1 and CDR2: SGHAT, FQDESV (reference sequence). This CDR3 is 15 amino acids long. V shed 5 bases and J 8 bases; nucleotides not matched to a gene: 13. The CDR3 loop reads CASSPIATTGVGYTF. CDR3 in DNA: TGTGCCAGCAGCCCTATAGCGACGACAGGGGTCGGCTACACCTTC.

The rearrangement uses TRBV19 and TRBJ1-1; 7 positions agree with TRBD1. J was trimmed by 1 base and V by 6 bases; bases with no gene match: 5. Germline CDR1 LNHDA, CDR2 SQIVND (reference sequence). This CDR3 comprises 14 residues. CDR3 amino acids: CASSYTGENTEAFF. For the CDR3, the DNA is TGTGCCAGTAGCTACACAGGGGAGAACACTGAAGCTTTCTTT. The full variable domain, with the rest looked up from reference TRBV19 and TRBJ1-1, is DGGITQSPKYLFRKEGQNVTLSCEQNLNHDAMYWYRQDPGQGLRLIYYSQIVNDFQKGDIAEGYSVSREKKESFPLTVTSAQKNPTAFYLCASSYTGENTEAFFGQGTRLTVV.

The V gene is TRBV5-5, the J gene TRBJ2-3, with 9 bases identical to TRBD2. The length of the CDR3 is 14 residues. Trimming took 0 bases from V and 7 from J; bases not matched to a gene: 3. The germline CDR1 and CDR2 sequences are SGHKS and YYEKEE (reference sequence). CDR3 protein: CASSLDAGGHTQYF. The CDR3 DNA reads TGTGCCAGCAGCTTGGATGCGGGAGGGCATACGCAGTATTTT.

V is TRBV15 and J is TRBJ2-1; TRBD2 agrees at 8 bases. Germline V gene lookup returns CDR1 LNHNV and CDR2 YYDKDF (reference sequence). After removal of 0 bases from V and 0 bases from J, the junction contained 22 bases not matched to a gene. The CDR3 sequence is 23 residues long. The CDR3 here is CATSRDIITSGSSRPASYNEQFF. CDR3 DNA: TGTGCCACCAGCAGAGATATAATTACGAGCGGGAGTTCTCGTCCCGCCTCCTACAATGAGCAGTTCTTC.

The CDR3 reads CASRASGGRTGELFF. The CDR3 DNA is TGTGCCAGCAGGGCAAGCGGGGGGCGGACCGGGGAGCTGTTTTTT. The genes are TRBV6-6 and TRBJ2-2, with TRBD2 matching 9 bases. Germline CDR1 MNHNY, CDR2 SVGAGI (reference sequence). J gave up 5 bases and V 6 bases, and 7 bases lay outside the gene matches. This CDR3 has 15 amino acids.